The entry below gives a single T cell receptor (beta chain) sequence along with its context. This sample stems from a study of blood T cell repertoires in COVID-19. Study context: Some COVID-19 samples were acute and others convalescent; all came from the United States, Italy and Spain. In each case, the material was cDNA or gDNA derived from T cells, B-cell-depleted T cells, or PBMCs.

Original handling: Reference gene primer amplification gave estimated nucleated cell counts. The table came from immunoSEQ multiplex PCR; TCRdb's copy has only in-frame clones and leaves some out. The DNA gave D and trimming, while V, J and clone size come from that table. The table lists approximately 360,000 clones, nearly 90% of them singletons. CDR3 size: 14 residues. The ends were cut back, 7 bases at V and 4 bases at J, with 13 bases in the middle. Per germline, CDR1 MNHEY and CDR2 SVGAGI. The specimen was peripheral blood. The V call is TRBV6-5, the J call TRBJ2-2; D perhaps matches TRBD2 (5 bases). This receptor was identified in a man younger than 35 with active or convalescent COVID-19. Written as DNA, the CDR3 is TGTGCCAGCACACGTCGCCGGGGCACCGGGGAGCTGTTTTTT. Translating it yields CASTRRRGTGELFF.